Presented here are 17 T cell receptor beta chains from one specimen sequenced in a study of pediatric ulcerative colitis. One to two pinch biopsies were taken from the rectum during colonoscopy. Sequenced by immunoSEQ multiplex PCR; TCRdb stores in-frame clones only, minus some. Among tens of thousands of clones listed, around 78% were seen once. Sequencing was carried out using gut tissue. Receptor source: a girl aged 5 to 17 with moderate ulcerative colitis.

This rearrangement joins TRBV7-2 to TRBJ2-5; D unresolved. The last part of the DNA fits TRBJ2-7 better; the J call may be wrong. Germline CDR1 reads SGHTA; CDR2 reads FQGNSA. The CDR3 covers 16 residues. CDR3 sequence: CASSLASVRTSYEQYF. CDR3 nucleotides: TGTGCCAGCAGCTTAGCTTCGGTCAGGACCTCCTACGAGCAGTACTTC.

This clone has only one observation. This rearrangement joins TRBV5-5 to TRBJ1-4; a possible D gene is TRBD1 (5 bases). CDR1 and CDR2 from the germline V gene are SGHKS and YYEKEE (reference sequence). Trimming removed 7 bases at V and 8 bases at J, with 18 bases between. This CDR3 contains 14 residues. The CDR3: CASSFGGEIEKLFF. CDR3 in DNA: TGTGCCAGCTCCTTCGGAGGGGAGATAGAAAAACTGTTTTTT.

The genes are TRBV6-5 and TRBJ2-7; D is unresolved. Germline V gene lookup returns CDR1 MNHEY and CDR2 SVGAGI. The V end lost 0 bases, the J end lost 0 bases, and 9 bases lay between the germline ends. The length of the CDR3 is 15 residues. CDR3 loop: CASSYSYRSSYEQYF. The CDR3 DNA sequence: TGTGCCAGCAGTTACTCGTACCGGAGCTCCTACGAGCAGTACTTC.

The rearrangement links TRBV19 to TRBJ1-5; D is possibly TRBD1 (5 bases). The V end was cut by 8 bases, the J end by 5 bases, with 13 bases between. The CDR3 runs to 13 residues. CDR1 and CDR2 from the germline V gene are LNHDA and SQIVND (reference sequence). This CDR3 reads CASSRGGDQPQHF. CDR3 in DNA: TGTGCCAGTTCTCGTGGGGGGGATCAGCCCCAGCATTTT.

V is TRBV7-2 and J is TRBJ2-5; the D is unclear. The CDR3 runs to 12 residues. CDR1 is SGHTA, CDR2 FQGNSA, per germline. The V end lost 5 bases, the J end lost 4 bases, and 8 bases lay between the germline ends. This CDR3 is CASSVTPETQYF. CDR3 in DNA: TGTGCCAGCAGCGTCACTCCAGAGACCCAGTACTTC.

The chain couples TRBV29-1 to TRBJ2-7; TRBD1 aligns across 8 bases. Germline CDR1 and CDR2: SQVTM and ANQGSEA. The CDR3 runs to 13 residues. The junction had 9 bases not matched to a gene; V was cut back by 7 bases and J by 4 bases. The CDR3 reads CSAMTGAKYEQYF. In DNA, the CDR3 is TGCAGCGCTATGACAGGGGCTAAATACGAGCAGTACTTC.

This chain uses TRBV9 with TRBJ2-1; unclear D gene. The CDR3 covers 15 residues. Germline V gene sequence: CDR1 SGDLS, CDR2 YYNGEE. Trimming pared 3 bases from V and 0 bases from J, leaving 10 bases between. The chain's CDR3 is CASSELSNSYNEQFF. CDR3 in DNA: TGTGCCAGCAGCGAACTCTCGAACTCCTACAATGAGCAGTTCTTC.

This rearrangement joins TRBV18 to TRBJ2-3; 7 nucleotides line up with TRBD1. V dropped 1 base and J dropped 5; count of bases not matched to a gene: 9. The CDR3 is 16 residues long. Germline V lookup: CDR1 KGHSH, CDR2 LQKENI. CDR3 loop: CASSPHRGFPQDTQYF. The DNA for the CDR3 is TGTGCCAGCTCACCACACAGGGGTTTCCCACAAGATACGCAGTATTTT.

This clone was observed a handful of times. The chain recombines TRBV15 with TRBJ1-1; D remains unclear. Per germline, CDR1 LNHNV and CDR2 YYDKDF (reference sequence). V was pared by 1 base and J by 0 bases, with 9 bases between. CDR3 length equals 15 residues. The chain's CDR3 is CATSRGLNLNTEAFF. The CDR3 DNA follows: TGTGCCACCAGCAGAGGTCTCAACCTGAACACTGAAGCTTTCTTT.

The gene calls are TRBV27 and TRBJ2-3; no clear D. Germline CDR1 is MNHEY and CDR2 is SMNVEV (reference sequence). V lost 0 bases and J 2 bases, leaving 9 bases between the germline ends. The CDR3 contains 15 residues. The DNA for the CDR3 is TGTGCCAGCAGTTTATCCCCAAACCCCACAGATACGCAGTATTTT. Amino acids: CASSLSPNPTDTQYF.

The CDR3 DNA reads as TGTGCCAGCAGCATGAGCGTGGGGTCCATGAACACTGAAGCTTTCTTT. Protein: CASSMSVGSMNTEAFF. This chain joins TRBV7-3 and TRBJ1-1; D gene unclear. The CDR3 has 16 residues. V lost 5 bases and J 0 bases, leaving 16 bases between the germline ends. Germline assignment: CDR1 SGHTA and CDR2 FQGTGA.

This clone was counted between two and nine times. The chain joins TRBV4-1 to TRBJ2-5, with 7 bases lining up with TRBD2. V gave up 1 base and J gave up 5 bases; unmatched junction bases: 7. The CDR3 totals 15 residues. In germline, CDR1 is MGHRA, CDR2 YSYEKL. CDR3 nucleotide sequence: TGCGCCAGCAGCCAAGGTGGGAGGGTCAGCGAGACCCAGTACTTC. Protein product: CASSQGGRVSETQYF.

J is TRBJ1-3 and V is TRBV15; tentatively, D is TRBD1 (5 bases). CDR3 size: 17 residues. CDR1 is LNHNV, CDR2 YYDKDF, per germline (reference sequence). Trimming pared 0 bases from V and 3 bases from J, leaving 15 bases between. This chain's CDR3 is CATSRDLGTYYGNTIYF. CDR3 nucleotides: TGTGCCACCAGCAGAGATTTGGGGACTTACTATGGAAACACCATATATTTT.

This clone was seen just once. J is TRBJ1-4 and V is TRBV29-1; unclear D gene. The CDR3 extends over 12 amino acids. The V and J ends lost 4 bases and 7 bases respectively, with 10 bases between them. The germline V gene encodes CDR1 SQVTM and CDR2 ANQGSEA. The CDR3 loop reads CSVGPGGEKLFF. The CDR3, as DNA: TGCAGCGTTGGACCTGGAGGTGAAAAACTGTTTTTT.

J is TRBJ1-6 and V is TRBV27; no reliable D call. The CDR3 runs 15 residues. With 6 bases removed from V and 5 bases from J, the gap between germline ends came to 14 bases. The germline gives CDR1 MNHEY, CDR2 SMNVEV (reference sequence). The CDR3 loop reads CASSSSGLHNSPLHF. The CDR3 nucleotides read TGTGCCAGCAGCTCCTCCGGACTGCATAATTCACCCCTCCACTTT.

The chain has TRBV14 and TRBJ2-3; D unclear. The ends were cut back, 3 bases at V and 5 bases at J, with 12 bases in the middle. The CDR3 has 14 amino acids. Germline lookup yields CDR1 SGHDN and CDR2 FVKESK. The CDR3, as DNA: TGTGCCAGCAGCCAGTTATCTAGGGAAGATACGCAGTATTTT. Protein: CASSQLSREDTQYF.

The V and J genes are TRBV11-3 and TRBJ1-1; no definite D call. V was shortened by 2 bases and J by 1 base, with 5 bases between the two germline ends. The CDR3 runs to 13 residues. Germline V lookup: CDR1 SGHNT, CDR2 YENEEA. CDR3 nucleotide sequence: TGTGCCAGCAGCTTATTCAAGAACACTGAAGCTTTCTTT. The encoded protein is CASSLFKNTEAFF.